The rows below give T cell receptor beta chains drawn from one sample of a study of T-cell reconstitution after alpha-beta-depleted transplantation in children. One entry per CDR3 protein, called by TCRdb with MiXCR from the PCR reads. This table has about 190,000 distinct CDR3 sequences, approximately 7% appearing once. This sample comprised PBMCs from the stem cell graft donor, obtained from the stem cell graft. The source of these receptors is a human donor who donated a stem cell graft to a child with Wiskott-Aldrich syndrome. The CDR3 runs from the conserved cysteine through the conserved F or W. The D gene is left open where the match is weak. Expanded clones get a size class; other rows say once, few or many, or leave the size out.

V,J,D,size,CDR3,DNA
TRBV5-1,TRBJ1-1,NA,many,CASSIRPASYQPRNTEAFF,TGCGCCAGCAGCATTAGACCCGCCTCGTACCAACCTCGGAACACTGAAGCTTTCTTT
TRBV27,TRBJ1-2,TRBD1,many,CASSLTGGDDGYTF,TGTGCCAGCAGTTTAACAGGGGGCGATGATGGCTACACCTTC
TRBV5-1,TRBJ2-2,NA,many,CASAIQSGELFF,TGCGCCAGCGCCATCCAGTCCGGGGAGCTGTTTTTT
TRBV20-1,TRBJ1-5,NA,many,CSARASDRYSNQPQHF,TGCAGTGCTAGGGCCAGCGACAGATATAGCAATCAGCCCCAGCATTTT
TRBV5-1,TRBJ2-7,NA,many,CASSLISAGLYEQYF,TGCGCCAGCAGCTTGATATCAGCCGGCCTCTACGAGCAGTACTTC
TRBV12-3/TRBV12-4,TRBJ1-2,NA,many,CASKPYGSSSGYTF,TGTGCCAGCAAACCATATGGAAGTTCCTCTGGCTACACCTTC
TRBV5-1,TRBJ2-2,TRBD2,few,CASSSPPSGGDTGELFF,TGCGCCAGCAGCTCTCCCCCAAGCGGGGGAGACACCGGGGAGCTGTTTTTT
TRBV4-3,TRBJ2-2,NA,few,CASSQEFRLPGELFF,TGCGCCAGCAGCCAAGAGTTTCGGTTACCCGGGGAGCTGTTTTTT
TRBV5-4,TRBJ2-1,TRBD2,NA,CASRPMTSSYNEQFF,TGTGCCAGCAGACCCATGACTAGCAGTTACAATGAGCAGTTCTTC
TRBV5-1,TRBJ2-3,TRBD2,many,CASSSGLAGGRFTDTQYF,TGCGCCAGCAGCTCGGGACTAGCGGGGGGGCGGTTCACAGATACGCAGTATTTT
TRBV4-2,TRBJ2-3,NA,many,CASSQDRTGGRTDTQYF,TGTGCCAGCAGCCAAGACAGGACGGGGGGCCGCACAGATACGCAGTATTTT
TRBV19,TRBJ2-1,TRBD1,NA,CASRAGTGGLIFYNEQFF,TGTGCCAGTAGGGCCGGAACAGGGGGCCTCATTTTCTACAATGAGCAGTTCTTC
TRBV4-1,TRBJ2-7,NA,many,CASSQGTNPGLAYEQYF,TGCGCCAGCAGCCAAGGGACAAACCCGGGACTCGCCTACGAGCAGTACTTC
TRBV20-1,TRBJ2-1,NA,many,CSAMSYVSANEQFF,TGCAGTGCTATGTCATACGTATCCGCCAATGAGCAGTTCTTC
TRBV5-1,TRBJ1-2,TRBD1,many,CASSLDRGYGYTF,TGTGCCAGCAGCCTGGACAGGGGCTATGGCTACACCTTC
TRBV5-1,TRBJ2-2,NA,few,CASSLQPGGELFF,TGCGCCAGCAGCTTGCAGCCGGGCGGGGAGCTGTTTTTT
TRBV29-1,TRBJ2-7,NA,many,CSVEEMAGAYEQYF,TGCAGCGTTGAGGAGATGGCAGGTGCCTACGAGCAGTACTTC
TRBV7-9,TRBJ1-1,NA,NA,CASSFRTVLNTEAFF,TGTGCCAGCAGCTTTCGGACGGTACTGAACACTGAAGCTTTCTTT
TRBV18,TRBJ1-5,TRBD1,many,CASSRQGVRQPQHF,TGTGCCAGCTCACGTCAGGGGGTAAGGCAGCCCCAGCATTTT
TRBV20-1,TRBJ1-5,NA,many,CSAEGNQPQHF,TGCAGTGCTGAAGGGAATCAGCCCCAGCATTTT
TRBV5-1,TRBJ2-5,NA,many,CASSLLGGAKETQYF,TGCGCCAGCAGCTTGTTAGGGGGGGCGAAAGAGACCCAGTACTTC
TRBV5-1,TRBJ2-3,NA,many,CASRQSLLSDTQYF,TGCGCCAGTCGACAGAGCCTACTGTCTGATACGCAGTATTTT
TRBV7-2,TRBJ1-1,NA,many,CASSLAGAGVAEAFF,TGTGCCAGCAGCTTAGCTGGGGCAGGGGTAGCCGAAGCTTTCTTT
TRBV5-1,TRBJ1-2,NA,few,CASSFSTANYGYTF,TGCGCCAGCAGCTTCTCGACGGCTAACTATGGCTACACCTTC
TRBV12-3/TRBV12-4,TRBJ2-1,NA,many,CASSLGPSSYNEQFF,TGTGCCAGCAGTTTGGGACCGAGCTCCTACAATGAGCAGTTCTTC
TRBV6-5,TRBJ2-1,NA,many,CASSYDTPSYNEQFF,TGTGCCAGCAGTTACGACACTCCCTCCTACAATGAGCAGTTCTTC
TRBV15,TRBJ2-7,TRBD1,many,CATSRAGTEYEQYF,TGTGCCACCAGCAGGGCCGGGACAGAATACGAGCAGTACTTC
TRBV6-5,TRBJ1-4,NA,many,CASQKGNLATNEKLFF,TGTGCCAGCCAAAAGGGGAACTTAGCAACTAATGAAAAACTGTTTTTT
TRBV12-3/TRBV12-4,TRBJ2-3,NA,NA,CTICLITGADLISTDTQYF,TGTACCATCTGTTTAATAACGGGGGCAGACTTAATAAGCACAGATACGCAGTATTTT
TRBV9,TRBJ2-7,TRBD2,many,CASSNQPRLAGGPDYEQYF,TGTGCCAGCAGCAACCAACCGAGACTAGCGGGAGGGCCGGACTACGAGCAGTACTTC
TRBV20-1,TRBJ1-6,NA,once,CSQTGSSYNSPLHF,TGCAGCCAAACAGGGAGCTCCTATAATTCACCCCTCCACTTT
TRBV5-1,TRBJ1-2,NA,many,CASSPVGDGYTF,TGCGCCAGCAGCCCGGTGGGTGATGGCTACACCTTC
TRBV10-3,TRBJ1-1,NA,NA,CAISGDANTEAFF,TGTGCCATCAGTGGCGACGCGAACACTGAAGCTTTCTTT
TRBV5-1,TRBJ1-2,TRBD1,many,CASSPDRVVNGYTF,TGCGCCAGCAGCCCGGACAGGGTTGTTAATGGCTACACCTTC
TRBV10-2,TRBJ2-5,NA,many,CASSERNSQETQYF,TGCGCCAGCAGTGAGAGGAACAGTCAAGAGACCCAGTACTTC
TRBV12-3/TRBV12-4,TRBJ2-7,TRBD1,NA,CASSSQGVNSYEQYF,TGTGCCAGCAGTTCCCAGGGGGTTAACTCCTACGAGCAGTACTTC
TRBV30,TRBJ1-2,NA,NA,CAGSNYGYTF,TGCGCAGGGTCTAACTATGGCTACACCTTC
TRBV20-1,TRBJ2-3,NA,many,CSASRSSTDTQYF,TGCAGTGCATCCCGATCTAGCACAGATACGCAGTATTTT
TRBV20-1,TRBJ2-3,NA,many,CSAPREFGDTQYF,TGCAGTGCTCCCAGGGAATTTGGAGATACGCAGTATTTT
TRBV3-1,TRBJ2-2,TRBD2,NA,CASRSGLAGGLGLNTGELFF,TGTGCCAGCAGGAGCGGACTAGCGGGGGGACTAGGCCTGAACACCGGGGAGCTGTTTTTT
TRBV20-1,TRBJ1-2,NA,many,CSARGQGLYGYTF,TGCAGTGCTAGGGGCCAGGGTTTGTATGGCTACACCTTC
TRBV7-2,TRBJ1-3,NA,many,CASSLRLPASGNTIYF,TGTGCCAGCAGCTTAAGGCTCCCAGCCTCTGGAAACACCATATATTTT
TRBV20-1,TRBJ2-7,NA,many,CSAREGSYEQYF,TGCAGTGCTAGAGAAGGGTCCTACGAGCAGTACTTC
TRBV29-1,TRBJ2-5,TRBD1,many,CSVGQGQGRETQYF,TGCAGCGTGGGCCAAGGACAGGGCAGGGAGACCCAGTACTTC
TRBV29-1,TRBJ2-7,TRBD1,many,CSVVGRQGLYEQYF,TGCAGCGTTGTAGGTAGACAGGGCCTCTACGAGCAGTACTTC
TRBV2,TRBJ1-3,NA,NA,CASSESSGNTIYF,TGTGCCAGCAGCGAGAGCTCTGGAAACACCATATATTTT
TRBV6-4,TRBJ2-1,NA,many,CASRDSSSSYNEQFF,TGTGCCAGCAGAGATAGTTCTAGCTCCTACAATGAGCAGTTCTTC
TRBV2,TRBJ2-5,NA,NA,CASSDRTVQETQYF,TGTGCCAGCAGTGATCGCACAGTTCAAGAGACCCAGTACTTC
TRBV6-6,TRBJ1-1,NA,many,CASSYGVTEAFF,TGTGCCAGCAGTTACGGGGTCACTGAAGCTTTCTTT
TRBV29-1,TRBJ2-2,NA,many,CSVVVKGGANTGELFF,TGCAGCGTTGTAGTGAAGGGTGGGGCTAACACCGGGGAGCTGTTTTTT
TRBV12-3/TRBV12-4,TRBJ2-1,TRBD1,many,CASSIPTGASGQFF,TGTGCCAGCAGTATTCCAACAGGGGCTAGTGGTCAGTTCTTC
TRBV5-1,TRBJ1-1,TRBD1,many,CASSSGPTGEVAFF,TGCGCCAGCAGCTCCGGACCGACAGGGGAAGTAGCTTTCTTT
TRBV12-3/TRBV12-4,TRBJ2-3,NA,many,CASSLAESTDTQYF,TGTGCCAGCAGTTTAGCGGAAAGCACAGATACGCAGTATTTT
TRBV29-1,TRBJ2-1,NA,many,CSVEGGDTRSYNEQFF,TGCAGCGTTGAAGGGGGGGACACCCGCTCCTACAATGAGCAGTTCTTC
TRBV7-9,TRBJ1-4,TRBD1,many,CASSLGTGSVERLFF,TGTGCCAGCAGCTTAGGGACAGGGTCTGTTGAAAGACTGTTTTTT